The entry below gives a single TCR beta chain sequence along with its context. Its antigen remains unknown. CDR3 size: 13 residues. V was pared by 3 bases and J by 5 bases, with 10 bases between. CDR1 SGHTA and CDR2 FQGTGA come from the germline V gene. The data derive from a study of OX40 agonist ivuxolimab in advanced cancers. In the study overall: Two cutaneous melanoma patients and one hepatocellular carcinoma patient, three in all, had partial responses. General observations from the study: Dose levels from 0.1 to 3.0 mg/kg saw CD4+ and CD8+ blood T cells expand clonally by week 6.

Autoimmune disease history or systemic immunosuppression excluded patients. Measured with immunoSEQ multiplex PCR; TCRdb has only the in-frame clones, and not every one. This sample carries roughly 110,000 clones, roughly 90% of them seen once, and the ten largest clones take roughly 1.2%. The sequence came from an adult with an advanced solid tumor such as melanoma, head and neck, liver or kidney cancer. V is TRBV7-3 and J is TRBJ1-1; D is undetermined. Material: CD4+ or CD8+ T cells sorted from blood, obtained in a trial of the OX40 agonist ivuxolimab. The CDR3 region has the DNA TGTGCCAGCAGCTTCCTCGCGCAAACTGAAGCTTTCTTT. This sequence encodes CASSFLAQTEAFF. Filled out from reference TRBV7-3 and TRBJ1-1, the complete variable domain reads GAGVSQTPSNKVTEKGKYVELRCDPISGHTALYWYRQSLGQGPEFLIYFQGTGAADDSGLPNDRFFAVRPEGSVSTLKIQRTERGDSAVYLCASSFLAQTEAFFGQGTRLTVV.